The source of this T cell receptor (beta chain) is a study of Graves' ophthalmopathy and Graves' hyperthyroidism. The sample holds many counts of this clonotype. The sequenced template was RNA, covering the TCR beta CDR3 region. An opening RT-PCR round employed HTBI primers and preceded a second-round multiplex PCR. MiXCR, run by TCRdb on the multiplex PCR reads, gives a single entry per CDR3 protein. This repertoire shows over 150,000 distinct CDR3 sequences, approximately 38% found once; its top ten account for about 5.8%. Germline V gene sequence: CDR1 DFQATT, CDR2 SNEGSKA (reference sequence). Trimming shortened V by 4 bases and J by 1 base, and 13 bases separated the two germline ends. This CDR3 comprises 14 residues.

The receptor's source is a woman in her thirties or forties with Graves' ophthalmopathy. Sample: peripheral blood. The V and J genes are TRBV20-1 and TRBJ1-1; the D gene is possibly TRBD1 (6 bases). The CDR3 region has the DNA TGCAGTGCTACGTACCCGGGACAGAACACTGAAGCTTTCTTT. It translates to CSATYPGQNTEAFF.